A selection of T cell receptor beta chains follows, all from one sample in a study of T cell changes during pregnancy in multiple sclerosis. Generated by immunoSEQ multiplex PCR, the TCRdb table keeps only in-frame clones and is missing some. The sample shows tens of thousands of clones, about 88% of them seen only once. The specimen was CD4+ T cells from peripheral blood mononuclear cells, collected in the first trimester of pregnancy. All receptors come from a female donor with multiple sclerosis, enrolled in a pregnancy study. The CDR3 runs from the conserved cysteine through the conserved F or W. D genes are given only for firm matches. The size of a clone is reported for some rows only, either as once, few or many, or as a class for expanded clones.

CASNSPQGPGANVLTF,TGTGCCAGCAACAGCCCACAGGGGCCTGGGGCCAACGTCCTGACTTTC,TRBV9,16,TRBD1,TRBJ2-6,-
CASSLAPGGNYGYTF,TGTGCCAGCAGCTTAGCTCCGGGGGGGAACTATGGCTACACCTTC,TRBV7-8,15,-,TRBJ1-2,-
CASSLTGSTEAFF,TGCGCCAGCAGCTTAACAGGCAGCACTGAAGCTTTCTTT,TRBV5-1,13,-,TRBJ1-1,-
CASSLMGADNEQFF,TGCGCCAGCAGCCTCATGGGGGCCGACAATGAGCAGTTCTTC,TRBV4-1,14,-,TRBJ2-1,few
CASSFTSGGANTGELFF,TGTGCCAGCAGCTTCACTAGCGGGGGCGCGAACACCGGGGAGCTGTTTTTT,TRBV7-2,17,TRBD2,TRBJ2-2,-
CASSQDLSRGPEVEAFF,TGCGCCAGCAGCCAAGATCTGAGTAGGGGGCCGGAGGTTGAAGCTTTCTTT,TRBV4-1,17,TRBD1,TRBJ1-1,once
CASSPGQSRTRAQHF,TGTGCCAGCAGTCCCGGACAGTCCCGAACGAGGGCCCAGCATTTT,TRBV28,15,-,TRBJ1-5,-
CSSRGNGGSSYEQYF,TGCTCCTCGCGGGGGAACGGGGGGAGCTCCTACGAGCAGTACTTC,TRBV5-1,15,TRBD2,TRBJ2-7,-
CAWSVLASGSSYNEQFF,TGTGCCTGGAGTGTTTTGGCTAGCGGGAGCTCCTACAATGAGCAGTTCTTC,TRBV30,17,TRBD2,TRBJ2-1,-
CASSFRGSDANEKLFF,TGTGCCAGCAGTTTCCGAGGGAGTGATGCTAATGAAAAACTGTTTTTT,TRBV28,16,-,TRBJ1-4,-
CASSLAGVGGGEQYF,TGTGCCAGCAGCCTTGCGGGAGTTGGAGGGGGAGAGCAGTACTTC,TRBV4-2,15,-,TRBJ2-7,-
CASSYSGSGQPQHF,TGTGCCAGCAGTTACTCCGGAAGCGGTCAGCCCCAGCATTTT,TRBV6-5,14,-,TRBJ1-5,-
CASSLSLRGGSYEQYF,TGCGCCAGCAGCCTGAGCCTGAGGGGGGGGTCCTACGAGCAGTACTTC,TRBV5-1,16,-,TRBJ2-7,-
CASRVSPEEPSNEQFF,TGTGCCAGCAGGGTCTCCCCGGAGGAGCCAAGCAATGAGCAGTTCTTC,TRBV21-1,16,-,TRBJ2-1,few
CASSQVQGRAETQYF,TGTGCCAGCAGCCAAGTTCAGGGCAGGGCAGAGACCCAGTACTTC,TRBV4-2,15,-,TRBJ2-5,-
CASSELAGTNEKLFF,TGTGCCAGCAGTGAACTGGCGGGGACTAATGAAAAACTGTTTTTT,TRBV2,15,-,TRBJ1-4,-
CASKDDRGGFYGYTF,TGTGCCAGTAAGGACGATAGGGGGGGCTTCTATGGCTACACCTTC,TRBV19,15,-,TRBJ1-2,-
CASRSGQRPGYTF,TGTGCCAGTAGGTCGGGACAGCGGCCCGGCTACACCTTC,TRBV19,13,TRBD1,TRBJ1-2,-
CASSQVDMGLGMNTEAFF,TGCGCCAGCAGCCAAGTGGATATGGGACTAGGAATGAACACTGAAGCTTTCTTT,TRBV4-1,18,-,TRBJ1-1,few
CASKLGQNTGELFF,TGTGCCAGTAAACTGGGACAGAACACCGGGGAGCTGTTTTTT,TRBV19,14,-,TRBJ2-2,-
CASSFTGFDYGYTF,TGTGCCAGCTCATTCACAGGGTTCGACTATGGCTACACCTTC,TRBV18,14,-,TRBJ1-2,once
CASDRGRRDVLTF,TGTGCCTCCGACAGGGGGCGGAGGGACGTCCTGACTTTC,TRBV5-6,13,TRBD1,TRBJ2-6,-
CASSIAGEWEQYF,TGTGCCAGTAGTATTGCGGGAGAGTGGGAGCAGTACTTC,TRBV19,13,TRBD2,TRBJ2-7,-
CSVGVTRDREFF,TGCAGCGTTGGGGTTACTCGGGACAGGGAGTTCTTC,TRBV29-1,12,TRBD1,TRBJ2-1,once
CASSAGQGGEQYF,TGTGCCAGCAGTGCCGGACAGGGGGGTGAGCAGTACTTC,TRBV2,13,TRBD1,TRBJ2-7,-
CASRDPSGGDNEQFF,TGCGCCAGCAGAGACCCGTCTGGGGGGGACAATGAGCAGTTCTTC,TRBV5-1,15,TRBD2,TRBJ2-1,-
CASSGERWGRGSYNEQFF,TGTGCCAGCAGCGGAGAAAGGTGGGGCAGGGGTTCCTACAATGAGCAGTTCTTC,TRBV9,18,-,TRBJ2-1,-
CASSTISGRTYEQFF,TGTGCCAGCAGTACTATTAGCGGGAGGACCTATGAGCAGTTCTTC,TRBV11-2,15,TRBD2,TRBJ2-1,-
CSVAEGTGSLVGANVLTF,TGCAGCGTTGCCGAGGGGACAGGTAGTCTGGTTGGGGCCAACGTCCTGACTTTC,TRBV29-1,18,TRBD1,TRBJ2-6,-
CAGKVGYTEAFF,TGTGCCGGCAAGGTGGGCTACACTGAAGCTTTCTTT,TRBV2,12,-,TRBJ1-1,-
CAIRRGTGGSTGELFF,TGTGCCATCAGGAGAGGGACAGGGGGCTCCACCGGGGAGCTGTTTTTT,TRBV10-3,16,TRBD1,TRBJ2-2,-
CASSSRQGGYGYTF,TGCGCCAGCAGCTCCCGCCAGGGGGGCTATGGCTACACCTTC,TRBV5-1,14,TRBD1,TRBJ1-2,-
CASSLGGEIEAFF,TGTGCCAGTAGTTTGGGAGGGGAAATTGAAGCTTTCTTT,TRBV19,13,-,TRBJ1-1,-
CASSHSSWGERDTDTQYF,TGTGCCAGCAGCCATTCCTCTTGGGGGGAAAGGGACACAGATACGCAGTATTTT,TRBV5-6,18,-,TRBJ2-3,-
CASSLNSGGVSYEQYF,TGTGCCAGCAGCTTGAACTCCGGCGGGGTGAGCTACGAGCAGTACTTC,TRBV5-4,16,-,TRBJ2-7,-
CASSWGRRGNQPQHF,TGTGCCAGCAGCTGGGGGCGCCGCGGCAATCAGCCCCAGCATTTT,TRBV5-6,15,-,TRBJ1-5,-
CAISGLAASYNEQFF,TGTGCCATCAGTGGACTAGCGGCCTCCTACAATGAGCAGTTCTTC,TRBV10-3,15,TRBD2,TRBJ2-1,-
CASSPVSLVSGANVLTF,TGTGCCAGCAGCCCGGTCTCCCTCGTATCTGGGGCCAACGTCCTGACTTTC,TRBV5-5,17,-,TRBJ2-6,-
CACAQGSGTDTQYF,TGTGCCTGCGCACAGGGGAGTGGTACAGATACGCAGTATTTT,TRBV6-1,14,TRBD1,TRBJ2-3,-
CASRRTVNTGELFF,TGTGCCAGCAGAAGGACTGTAAACACCGGGGAGCTGTTTTTT,TRBV6-5,14,-,TRBJ2-2,-
CAISESPGQYQFF,TGTGCCATCAGCGAGTCCCCCGGACAGTATCAGTTCTTC,TRBV10-3,13,-,TRBJ2-1,-
CASSSESYGYTF,TGTGCCAGCAGTTCCGAGTCATATGGCTACACCTTC,TRBV6-6,12,-,TRBJ1-2,once
CASTPEEEAYGYTF,TGTGCCAGCACACCCGAAGAGGAGGCCTATGGCTACACCTTC,TRBV2,14,-,TRBJ1-2,-
CASSQGPSGTSGRPNTGELFF,TGTGCCAGCAGCCAAGGACCTTCGGGGACTAGCGGGAGGCCGAACACCGGGGAGCTGTTTTTT,TRBV4-2,21,TRBD2,TRBJ2-2,-
CASSAGRPGWETQYF,TGCGCCAGCAGCGCGGGACGGCCAGGGTGGGAGACCCAGTACTTC,TRBV5-1,15,-,TRBJ2-5,-
CASSYRTGGNQPQHF,TGTGCCAGCAGTTATAGAACAGGGGGCAATCAGCCCCAGCATTTT,TRBV6-6,15,TRBD1,TRBJ1-5,-
CASSYRDRAYNEQFF,TGTGCCAGCAGTTACCGGGACAGGGCCTACAATGAGCAGTTCTTC,TRBV11-2,15,TRBD1,TRBJ2-1,-
CASSPPSGIGNEQFF,TGTGCCAGCAGCCCACCTAGCGGGATTGGCAATGAGCAGTTCTTC,TRBV14,15,TRBD2,TRBJ2-1,-
CASSVLWETQYF,TGTGCCAGCAGTGTACTCTGGGAGACCCAGTACTTC,TRBV6-1,12,-,TRBJ2-5,-
CASSSRVSNEKLFF,TGTGCCAGCAGTTCTCGGGTCTCTAATGAAAAACTGTTTTTT,TRBV6-5,14,-,TRBJ1-4,-
CASSQTGEWGSPLHF,TGTGCCAGTAGTCAGACAGGGGAATGGGGTTCACCCCTCCACTTT,TRBV19,15,TRBD1,TRBJ1-6,-
CASSFFGEAFF,TGTGCCAGCAGCTTTTTCGGTGAAGCTTTCTTT,TRBV5-6,11,-,TRBJ1-1,-
CAWSLGGPVYNEQFF,TGTGCCTGGAGTCTTGGCGGCCCCGTGTACAATGAGCAGTTCTTC,TRBV30,15,-,TRBJ2-1,-
CASSPGQGYGYTF,TGTGCCAGCAGCCCGGGACAGGGATATGGCTACACCTTC,TRBV7-7,13,TRBD1,TRBJ1-2,-
CASSLGRAGVYEQYF,TGTGCCAGCAGCTTAGGTAGGGCAGGGGTGTACGAGCAGTACTTC,TRBV7-9,15,-,TRBJ2-7,-